The 21 T cell receptor beta chains listed next were all sequenced from one sample in a study of shared clonotypes between healthy human individuals. Sequencing used immunoSEQ multiplex PCR; TCRdb keeps in-frame clones, though not all of them. This sample carries around 2,000,000 clones, over 85% of them seen once, and the ten largest clones take about 1.1%. Naive CD8 cells lacked CD45RO and underwent positive selection for CCR7, leaving out terminally differentiated effector memory CD45RA+ cells. Sequencing was carried out using naive CD8+ T cells sorted from blood. The receptors were gathered from a man between 18 and 35 years old in good health.

This rearrangement joins TRBV4-1 to TRBJ2-4; the D is unclear. The germline V gene has CDR1 MGHRA and CDR2 YSYEKL. The V end lost 1 base, the J end lost 5 bases, and 15 bases lay between the germline ends. The CDR3 is 16 amino acids. Here the CDR3 reads CASSQAGVRLENIQYF. The CDR3 DNA reads as TGCGCCAGCAGCCAAGCTGGCGTCAGGCTTGAAAACATTCAGTACTTC.

CDR3 DNA sequence: TGTGCCAGCAGTGAGAATTTGGCCCGTCTTGAAGCTTTCTTT. Translated, it gives CASSENLARLEAFF. This sequence joins TRBV2 and TRBJ1-1; D not certain. Trimming removed 3 bases at V and 7 bases at J, with 15 bases between. The CDR3 is 14 amino acids. Looked up from germline, CDR1 is SNHLY and CDR2 is FYNNEI.

On this clone: Other DNA sequences within the sample encode an identical CDR3. The chain links TRBV4-3 to TRBJ2-7; TRBD2 might be the D (5 bases). This CDR3 is built from 13 residues. V was shortened by 0 bases and J by 4 bases, with 7 bases between the two germline ends. Looked up from germline, CDR1 is LGHNA and CDR2 is YSLEER. CDR3 coding DNA: TGCGCCAGCAGCCAAGAACTAGATTACGAGCAGTACTTC. The encoded protein is CASSQELDYEQYF.

The J gene is TRBJ2-5, the V gene TRBV13; 10 nucleotides agree with TRBD2. The CDR3 runs 16 residues. Germline CDR1 and CDR2: PRHDT and FYEKMQ (reference sequence). Germline trimming cut 0 bases from V and 5 bases from J; bases unmatched to any gene: 6. CDR3 protein: CASSLGGLAGAETQYF. The CDR3 nucleotides read TGTGCCAGCAGCTTAGGTGGGCTAGCGGGAGCTGAGACCCAGTACTTC.

This clone was found once. This chain links TRBV25-1 with TRBJ2-3, with D possibly being TRBD2 (6 bases). The CDR3 loop spans 15 amino acids. V was clipped by 6 bases and J by 2 bases, with 15 bases between them. Germline loops: CDR1 MGHDK, CDR2 SYGVNS. The CDR3 nucleotides read TGTGCCAGCAGCCGACTAGAAGAGTCCACAGATACGCAGTATTTT. Residues: CASSRLEESTDTQYF.

The chain couples TRBV6-1 to TRBJ2-7, with a possible D match to TRBD1 (5 bases). The V gene lost 5 bases and the J gene lost 7 bases, with 9 bases spanning the gap. CDR3 size: 11 residues. Germline V gene sequence: CDR1 MNHNS, CDR2 SASEGT. CDR3 in DNA: TGTGCCAGCAGTCAAAACAGGGAGCAGTACTTC. Translation gives CASSQNREQYF.

The rearrangement uses TRBV7-6 and TRBJ1-2; D is uncertain. In germline, CDR1 is SGHVS, CDR2 FNYEAQ. This CDR3 region has 15 residues. Trimming took off 1 base at V and 4 bases at J, with 13 bases between the two ends. CDR3 nucleotides: TGTGCCAGCAGCTTAGTCCCGATCGGGCCCTATGGCTACACCTTC. It specifies CASSLVPIGPYGYTF.

The V call is TRBV19, the J call TRBJ2-7, with D maybe TRBD1 (5 bases). Trimming left V 2 bases short and J 5 bases short, with 13 bases between. The CDR3 consists of 14 residues. Germline V gene sequence: CDR1 LNHDA, CDR2 SQIVND (reference sequence). The CDR3 DNA sequence: TGTGCCAGTAGTATAAGTCTACTGACAGACGAGCAGTACTTC. Residues: CASSISLLTDEQYF. The whole variable domain, remainder taken from reference TRBV19 and TRBJ2-7, is DGGITQSPKYLFRKEGQNVTLSCEQNLNHDAMYWYRQDPGQGLRLIYYSQIVNDFQKGDIAEGYSVSREKKESFPLTVTSAQKNPTAFYLCASSISLLTDEQYFGPGTRLTVT.

V gene TRBV29-1 combines with J gene TRBJ2-7, with TRBD1 matching over 7 bases. The CDR3 runs 13 residues. V lost 4 bases, J lost 3 bases, and 6 bases stayed unmatched. Per germline, CDR1 SQVTM and CDR2 ANQGSEA. This CDR3 reads CSVGGTGDYEQYF. In nucleotides, the CDR3 is TGCAGCGTTGGGGGAACAGGGGACTACGAGCAGTACTTC.

A remark on this clone: Within the sample, other DNA sequences also encode this same CDR3. This sequence joins TRBV29-1 and TRBJ1-1; no reliable D call. V was cut by 4 bases and J by 7 bases, with 4 bases left in between. CDR3 length equals 9 residues. Germline V gene sequence: CDR1 SQVTM, CDR2 ANQGSEA. DNA of the CDR3: TGCAGCGTTGGGAGTGAAGCTTTCTTT. Translation gives CSVGSEAFF.

The J gene is TRBJ2-7, the V gene TRBV29-1; D is unclear. Germline CDR1 and CDR2: SQVTM and ANQGSEA. Trimming took off 0 bases at V and 6 bases at J, with 12 bases between the two ends. CDR3 length: 13 amino acids. The DNA for the CDR3 is TGCAGCGTTGAAGATCTCAGATCGGGCGAGCAGTACTTC. Encoded protein: CSVEDLRSGEQYF.

V and J are TRBV27 and TRBJ1-3; TRBD1 is a possible D gene (5 bases). CDR3 length equals 15 residues. Germline CDR1 is MNHEY and CDR2 is SMNVEV (reference sequence). The germline V and J ends were trimmed by 5 bases and 3 bases, with 14 bases remaining between them. CDR3 nucleotide sequence: TGTGCCAGCAGTATCCTGATGGGGGGTGGAAACACCATATATTTT. Protein sequence: CASSILMGGGNTIYF.

The rearrangement joins TRBV9 to TRBJ2-3, with D tentatively TRBD1 or TRBD2 (6 bases each). This CDR3 spans 15 amino acids. V lost 0 bases to trimming and J lost 2 bases, with 10 bases between them. The germline CDR1 and CDR2 sequences are SGDLS and YYNGEE. CDR3 nucleotide sequence: TGTGCCAGCAGCGTAGTACAGGGACTCACAGATACGCAGTATTTT. Translation gives CASSVVQGLTDTQYF.

The chain employs TRBV5-1 and TRBJ2-2; 7 positions agree with TRBD1. With V trimmed by 4 bases and J by 0 bases, 6 bases remained unmatched. The CDR3 is 16 residues long. The germline V gene encodes CDR1 SGHRS and CDR2 YFSETQ. The CDR3 spells CASSDLDRANTGELFF. The CDR3 region has the DNA TGCGCCAGCAGCGACCTCGACAGGGCGAACACCGGGGAGCTGTTTTTT. Using reference TRBV5-1 and TRBJ2-2 for the parts outside the CDR3, the full variable domain is KAGVTQTPRYLIKTRGQQVTLSCSPISGHRSVSWYQQTPGQGLQFLFEYFSETQRNKGNFPGRFSGRQFSNSRSEMNVSTLELGDSALYLCASSDLDRANTGELFFGEGSRLTVL.

The V gene is TRBV10-2, the J gene TRBJ2-1, with D possibly being TRBD2 (7 bases). Per germline, CDR1 WSHSY and CDR2 SAAADI. V lost 6 bases to trimming and J lost 4 bases, with 16 bases between them. The CDR3 extends over 15 amino acids. The CDR3 loop reads CASSHGGAIYNEQFF. The CDR3 nucleotides read TGCGCCAGCAGCCATGGGGGGGCCATATACAATGAGCAGTTCTTC.

The V gene is TRBV2, the J gene TRBJ2-1, with D possibly TRBD1 on 6 matching bases. The V and J ends lost 3 bases and 5 bases respectively, with 8 bases between them. The CDR3 runs 13 residues. Per the germline V gene, CDR1 is SNHLY and CDR2 is FYNNEI. In nucleotides, the CDR3 is TGTGCCAGCAGTGATAACAGGGACAATGAGCAGTTCTTC. Translating it yields CASSDNRDNEQFF.

The chain joins TRBV7-2 to TRBJ2-5; TRBD1 aligns across 7 bases. The J segment lost 2 bases and the V segment lost 4 bases, leaving 4 bases of the junction unmatched. The CDR3 is made up of 14 amino acids. CDR1 is SGHTA, CDR2 FQGNSA, per germline. CDR3 residues: CASSSPTGQETQYF. Here the CDR3 DNA reads TGTGCCAGCAGCTCCCCGACAGGGCAAGAGACCCAGTACTTC.

The chain links TRBV30 to TRBJ2-7, with D possibly being TRBD1 (6 bases). The CDR3 has 14 amino acids. The germline V and J ends were trimmed by 2 bases and 2 bases, with 13 bases remaining between them. Germline CDR1 is GTSNPN and CDR2 is SVGIG (reference sequence). The CDR3 here is CAWSPQGTTYEQYF. The CDR3 DNA reads as TGTGCCTGGAGTCCACAGGGTACTACCTACGAGCAGTACTTC.

V usage is TRBV19 and J usage is TRBJ1-1; D may be TRBD1 (6 bases). Trimming shortened V by 6 bases and J by 5 bases, and 13 bases separated the two germline ends. The CDR3 sequence is 13 residues long. Per germline, CDR1 LNHDA and CDR2 SQIVND (reference sequence). The CDR3 is CASSRGGATEAFF. CDR3 in DNA: TGTGCCAGTAGCAGAGGGGGGGCAACTGAAGCTTTCTTT.

The chain is built from TRBV7-6 and TRBJ1-5; no definite D call. Per germline, CDR1 SGHVS and CDR2 FNYEAQ. This CDR3 comprises 19 residues. The V end lost 5 bases, the J end lost 5 bases, and 28 bases lay between the germline ends. CDR3 in amino acids: CASSLDAPSDGADDQPQHF. In nucleotides, the CDR3 is TGTGCCAGCAGCCTCGACGCTCCCTCGGACGGCGCTGATGATCAGCCCCAGCATTTT. The full variable domain, its missing parts supplied by reference TRBV7-6 and TRBJ1-5, is GAGVSQSPRYKVTKRGQDVALRCDPISGHVSLYWYRQALGQGPEFLTYFNYEAQQDKSGLPNDRFSAERPEGSISTLTIQRTEQRDSAMYRCASSLDAPSDGADDQPQHFGDGTRLSIL.

The V call is TRBV4-1, the J call TRBJ2-3, with D maybe TRBD2 (6 bases). Per the germline V gene, CDR1 is MGHRA and CDR2 is YSYEKL. The CDR3 totals 15 residues. Trimming left V 6 bases short and J 0 bases short, with 13 bases between. The CDR3 DNA is TGCGCCAGCAGGTGGACTGGGACTAGCACAGATACGCAGTATTTT. Amino acid sequence: CASRWTGTSTDTQYF.